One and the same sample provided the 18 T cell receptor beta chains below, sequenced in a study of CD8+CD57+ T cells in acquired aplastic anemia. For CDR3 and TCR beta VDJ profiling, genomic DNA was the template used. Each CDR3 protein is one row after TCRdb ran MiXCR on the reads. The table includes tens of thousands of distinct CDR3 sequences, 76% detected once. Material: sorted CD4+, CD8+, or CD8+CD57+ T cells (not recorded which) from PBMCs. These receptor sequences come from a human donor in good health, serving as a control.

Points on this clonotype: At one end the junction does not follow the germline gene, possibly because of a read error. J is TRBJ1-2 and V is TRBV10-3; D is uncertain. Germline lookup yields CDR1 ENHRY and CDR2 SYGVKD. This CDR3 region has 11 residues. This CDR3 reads CAISDGYGYTF. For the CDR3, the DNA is TGTGCCATCAGTGATGGGTATGGCTATACCTTC.

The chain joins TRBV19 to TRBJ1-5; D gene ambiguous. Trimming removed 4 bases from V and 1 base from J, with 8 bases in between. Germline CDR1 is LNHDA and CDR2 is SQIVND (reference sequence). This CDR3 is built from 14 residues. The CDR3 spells CASSNLDSNQPQHF. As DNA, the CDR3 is TGTGCCAGTAGTAACCTGGACAGCAATCAGCCCCAGCATTTT.

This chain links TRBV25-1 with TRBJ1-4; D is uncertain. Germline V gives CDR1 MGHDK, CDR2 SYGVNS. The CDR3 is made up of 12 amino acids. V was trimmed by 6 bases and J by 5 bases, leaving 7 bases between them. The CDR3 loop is CASSGINEKLFF. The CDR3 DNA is TGTGCCAGCAGCGGGATCAATGAAAAACTGTTTTTT.

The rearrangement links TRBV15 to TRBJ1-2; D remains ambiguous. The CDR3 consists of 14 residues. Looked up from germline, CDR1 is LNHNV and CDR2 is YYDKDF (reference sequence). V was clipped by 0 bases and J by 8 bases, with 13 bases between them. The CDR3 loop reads CATSRDTWDRGYTF. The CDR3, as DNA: TGTGCCACCAGCAGAGATACTTGGGATCGGGGCTACACCTTC.

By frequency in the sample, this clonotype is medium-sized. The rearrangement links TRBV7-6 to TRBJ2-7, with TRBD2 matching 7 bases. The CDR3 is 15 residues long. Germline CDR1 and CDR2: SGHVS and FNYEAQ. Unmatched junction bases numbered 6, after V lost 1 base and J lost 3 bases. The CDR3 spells CASSLDGGGNYEQYF. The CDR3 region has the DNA TGTGCCAGCAGCTTAGATGGGGGGGGTAACTACGAGCAGTACTTC.

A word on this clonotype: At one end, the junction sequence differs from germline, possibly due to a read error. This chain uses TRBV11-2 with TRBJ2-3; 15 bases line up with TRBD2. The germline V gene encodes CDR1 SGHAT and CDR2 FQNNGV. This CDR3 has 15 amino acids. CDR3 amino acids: CDSSWTSGGADTQYF. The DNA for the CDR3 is TGTGACAGCAGCTGGACTAGCGGGGGGGCAGATACGCAGTATTTT.

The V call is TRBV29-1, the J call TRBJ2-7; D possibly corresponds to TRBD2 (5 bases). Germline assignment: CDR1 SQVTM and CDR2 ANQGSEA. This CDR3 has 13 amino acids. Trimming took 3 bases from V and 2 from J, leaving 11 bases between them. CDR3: CSVEAAGTYEQYF. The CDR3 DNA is TGCAGCGTTGAGGCTGCCGGGACCTACGAGCAGTACTTC.

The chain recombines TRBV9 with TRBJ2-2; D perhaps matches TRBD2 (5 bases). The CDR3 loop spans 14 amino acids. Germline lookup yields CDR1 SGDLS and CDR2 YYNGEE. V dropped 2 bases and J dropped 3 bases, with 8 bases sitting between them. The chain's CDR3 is CASSVLGDTGELFF. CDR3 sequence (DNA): TGTGCCAGCAGCGTTCTCGGGGACACCGGGGAGCTGTTTTTT.

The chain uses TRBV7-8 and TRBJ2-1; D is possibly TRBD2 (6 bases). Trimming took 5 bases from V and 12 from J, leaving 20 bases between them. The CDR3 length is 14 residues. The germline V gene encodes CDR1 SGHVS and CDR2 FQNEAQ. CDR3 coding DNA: TGTGCCAGCAGCCTCTGGACTGGCGGGGAAGGGCAGTTCTTC. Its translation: CASSLWTGGEGQFF.

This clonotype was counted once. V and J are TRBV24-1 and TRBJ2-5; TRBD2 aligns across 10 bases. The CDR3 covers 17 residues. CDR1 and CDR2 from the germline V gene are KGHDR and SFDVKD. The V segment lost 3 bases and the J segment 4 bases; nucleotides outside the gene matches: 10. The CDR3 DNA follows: TGTGCCACCAGTGATAGCGGGAGGGGGCGGAAGGGAGAGACCCAGTACTTC. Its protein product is CATSDSGRGRKGETQYF.

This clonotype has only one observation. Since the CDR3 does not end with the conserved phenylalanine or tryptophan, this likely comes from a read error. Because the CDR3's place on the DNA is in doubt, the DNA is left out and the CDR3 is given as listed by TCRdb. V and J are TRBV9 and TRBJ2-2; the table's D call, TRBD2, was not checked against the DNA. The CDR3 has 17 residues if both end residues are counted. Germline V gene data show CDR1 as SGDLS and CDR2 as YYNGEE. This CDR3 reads CASSPLARGGGTGELSL.

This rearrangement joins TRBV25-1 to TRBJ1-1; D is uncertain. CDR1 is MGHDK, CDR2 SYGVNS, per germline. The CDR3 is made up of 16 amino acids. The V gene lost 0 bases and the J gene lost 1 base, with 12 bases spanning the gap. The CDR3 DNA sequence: TGTGCCAGCAGTGAATATTCCAGAACTGGGAACACTGAAGCTTTCTTT. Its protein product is CASSEYSRTGNTEAFF.

The CDR3 sequence: CASREQGDGYTF. The CDR3 DNA follows: TGTGCCAGCAGGGAGCAGGGAGACGGCTACACCTTC. V and J are TRBV2 and TRBJ1-2, with D perhaps matching TRBD1 (5 bases). This CDR3 has 12 residues. CDR1 is SNHLY and CDR2 is FYNNEI in the germline V gene. The ends were cut back, 6 bases at V and 8 bases at J, with 13 bases in the middle.

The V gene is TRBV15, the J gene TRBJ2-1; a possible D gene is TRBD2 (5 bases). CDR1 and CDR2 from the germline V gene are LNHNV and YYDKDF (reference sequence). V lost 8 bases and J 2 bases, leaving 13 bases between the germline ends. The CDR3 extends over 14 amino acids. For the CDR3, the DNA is TGTGCCACCCTCCTTGGGCGGGCCTACAATGAGCAGTTCTTC. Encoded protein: CATLLGRAYNEQFF.

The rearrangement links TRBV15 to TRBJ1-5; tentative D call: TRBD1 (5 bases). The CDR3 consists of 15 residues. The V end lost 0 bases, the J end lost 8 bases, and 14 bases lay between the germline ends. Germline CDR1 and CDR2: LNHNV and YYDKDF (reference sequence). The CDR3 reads CATSRDLSEGEPQHF. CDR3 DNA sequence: TGTGCCACCAGCAGAGATCTGTCGGAAGGGGAGCCCCAGCATTTT.

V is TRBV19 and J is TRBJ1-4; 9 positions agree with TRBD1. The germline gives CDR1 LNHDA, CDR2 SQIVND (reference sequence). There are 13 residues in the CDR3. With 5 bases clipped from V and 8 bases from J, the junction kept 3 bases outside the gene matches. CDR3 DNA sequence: TGTGCCAGTAGTTCGGACAGGGGAGAAAAACTGTTTTTT. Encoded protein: CASSSDRGEKLFF. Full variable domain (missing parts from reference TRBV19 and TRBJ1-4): DGGITQSPKYLFRKEGQNVTLSCEQNLNHDAMYWYRQDPGQGLRLIYYSQIVNDFQKGDIAEGYSVSREKKESFPLTVTSAQKNPTAFYLCASSSDRGEKLFFGSGTQLSVL.

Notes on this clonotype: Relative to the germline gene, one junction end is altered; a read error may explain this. CDR3 loop: CAGSIRSSETQYF. DNA of the CDR3: TGTGCCGGTAGTATTCGAAGTTCGGAGACCCAGTACTTC. The rearrangement uses TRBV19 and TRBJ2-5; D uncertain. This CDR3 has 13 residues. The germline CDR1 and CDR2 sequences are LNHDA and SQIVND (reference sequence). The whole variable domain, filled in from reference TRBV19 and TRBJ2-5, reads DGGITQSPKYLFRKEGQNVTLSCEQNLNHDAMYWYRQDPGQGLRLIYYSQIVNDFQKGDIAEGYSVSREKKESFPLTVTSAQKNPTAFYLCAGSIRSSETQYFGPGTRLLVL.

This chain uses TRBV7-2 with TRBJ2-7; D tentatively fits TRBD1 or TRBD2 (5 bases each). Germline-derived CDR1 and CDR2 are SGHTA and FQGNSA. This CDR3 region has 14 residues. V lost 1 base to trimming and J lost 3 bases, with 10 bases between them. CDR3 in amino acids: CASSLEGSGYEQYF. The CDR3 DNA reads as TGTGCCAGCAGCTTAGAGGGGAGCGGCTACGAGCAGTACTTC.